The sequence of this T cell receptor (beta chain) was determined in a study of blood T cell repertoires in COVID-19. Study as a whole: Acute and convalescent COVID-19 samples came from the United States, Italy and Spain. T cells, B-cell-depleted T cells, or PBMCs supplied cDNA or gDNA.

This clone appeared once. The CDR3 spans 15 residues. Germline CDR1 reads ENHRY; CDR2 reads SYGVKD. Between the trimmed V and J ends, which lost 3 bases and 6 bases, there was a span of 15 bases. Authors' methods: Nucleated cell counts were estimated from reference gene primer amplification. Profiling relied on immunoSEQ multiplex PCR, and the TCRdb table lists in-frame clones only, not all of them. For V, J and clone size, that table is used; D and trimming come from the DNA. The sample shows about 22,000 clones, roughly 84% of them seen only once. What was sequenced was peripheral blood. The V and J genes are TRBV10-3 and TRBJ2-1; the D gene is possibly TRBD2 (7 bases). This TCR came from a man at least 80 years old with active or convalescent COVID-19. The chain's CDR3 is CAISEGGAGRNEQFF. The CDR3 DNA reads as TGTGCCATCAGTGAAGGGGGAGCGGGGCGCAATGAGCAGTTCTTC.